What follows are 7 T cell receptor beta chains derived from one specimen sequenced in a study of blood T cell repertoires in COVID-19. Sequenced by immunoSEQ multiplex PCR; TCRdb stores in-frame clones only, minus some. The repertoire holds more than 45,000 clones, with just over 85% as singletons. Sequencing used peripheral blood. Receptors originate from a man aged 80 or over with acute or convalescent COVID-19.

This rearrangement joins TRBV24-1 to TRBJ2-5; TRBD2 aligns across 12 bases. V trimming: 4 bases; J trimming: 4 bases; junction bases outside the gene matches: 6. Germline-derived CDR1 and CDR2 are KGHDR and SFDVKD. The CDR3 covers 16 residues. CDR3 coding DNA: TGTGCCACCAGTGAGACTAGCGGGGGTATAAGAGAGACCCAGTACTTC. Translating gives CATSETSGGIRETQYF.

The rearrangement links TRBV5-5 to TRBJ2-4, with 7 bases matching TRBD2. The CDR3 length is 17 residues. Trimming at V came to 4 bases and at J to 0 bases, leaving 10 bases not matched to a gene. Germline V gene data show CDR1 as SGHKS and CDR2 as YYEKEE (reference sequence). CDR3 in amino acids: CASSPGGPGLAKNIQYF. The CDR3 DNA follows: TGTGCCAGCAGCCCGGGGGGTCCGGGGTTAGCCAAAAACATTCAGTACTTC. Full variable domain (rest looked up from reference TRBV5-5 and TRBJ2-4): DAGVTQSPTHLIKTRGQQVTLRCSPISGHKSVSWYQQVLGQGPQFIFQYYEKEERGRGNFPDRFSARQFPNYSSELNVNALLLGDSALYLCASSPGGPGLAKNIQYFGAGTRLSVL.

The V gene is TRBV28, the J gene TRBJ1-5, with D possibly matching TRBD1 (6 bases). The germline V gene has CDR1 MDHEN and CDR2 SYDVKM. V was clipped by 5 bases and J by 2 bases, with 13 bases between them. The length of the CDR3 is 15 residues. The CDR3 is CASSIVRTGNQPQHF. CDR3 coding DNA: TGTGCCAGCAGTATCGTAAGGACAGGCAATCAGCCCCAGCATTTT.

The rearrangement uses TRBV6-1 and TRBJ1-4; D ambiguous. Germline values: CDR1 MNHNS, CDR2 SASEGT. V was cut by 2 bases and J by 4 bases, with 8 bases left in between. There are 14 residues in the CDR3. CDR3 residues: CASSERGYNEKLFF. The CDR3 nucleotides read TGTGCCAGCAGTGAACGAGGATATAATGAAAAACTGTTTTTT.

The rearrangement uses TRBV29-1 and TRBJ2-1; no reliable D call. The V gene's germline CDR1 is SQVTM and CDR2 ANQGSEA. With 2 bases removed from V and 12 bases from J, the gap between germline ends came to 11 bases. The CDR3 length is 11 residues. In nucleotides, the CDR3 is TGCAGCGTTGAAATGTCCTATGTGCAGTTCTTC. It translates to CSVEMSYVQFF.

The chain uses TRBV7-2 and TRBJ2-7; D may be TRBD2 (6 bases). The CDR3 runs to 15 residues. V lost 1 base and J 1 base, leaving 11 bases between the germline ends. CDR1 is SGHTA and CDR2 is FQGNSA in the germline V gene. Here the CDR3 reads CASSLESGGSYEQYF. Written as DNA, the CDR3 is TGTGCCAGCAGCTTAGAATCAGGAGGGTCCTACGAGCAGTACTTC.

This clone has a handful of counts. The chain recombines TRBV6-5 with TRBJ1-4; 7 nucleotides agree with TRBD1. The CDR3 is made up of 15 amino acids. Germline-derived CDR1 and CDR2 are MNHEY and SVGAGI. Trimming cost V 1 base and J 3 bases; bases outside gene matches: 2. CDR3 DNA sequence: TGTGCCAGCAGTTACTTGGGACAGCCTAATGAAAAACTGTTTTTT. Residues: CASSYLGQPNEKLFF.